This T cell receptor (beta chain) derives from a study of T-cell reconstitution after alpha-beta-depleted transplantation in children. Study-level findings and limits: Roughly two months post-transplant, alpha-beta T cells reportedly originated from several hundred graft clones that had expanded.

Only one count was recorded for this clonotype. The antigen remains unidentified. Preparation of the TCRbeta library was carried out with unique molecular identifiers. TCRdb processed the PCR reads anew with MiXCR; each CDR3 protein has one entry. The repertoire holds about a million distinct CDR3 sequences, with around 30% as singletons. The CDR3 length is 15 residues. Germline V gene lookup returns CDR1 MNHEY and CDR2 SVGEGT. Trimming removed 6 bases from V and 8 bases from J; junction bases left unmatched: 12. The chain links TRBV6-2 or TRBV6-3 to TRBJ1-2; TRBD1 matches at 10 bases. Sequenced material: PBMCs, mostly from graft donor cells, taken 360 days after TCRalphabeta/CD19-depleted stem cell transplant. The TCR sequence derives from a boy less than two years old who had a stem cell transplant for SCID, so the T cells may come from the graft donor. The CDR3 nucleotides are TGTGCCAGCAGCCTTTATGACAGGGGGCGCGGGGGCTACACCTTC. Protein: CASSLYDRGRGGYTF.